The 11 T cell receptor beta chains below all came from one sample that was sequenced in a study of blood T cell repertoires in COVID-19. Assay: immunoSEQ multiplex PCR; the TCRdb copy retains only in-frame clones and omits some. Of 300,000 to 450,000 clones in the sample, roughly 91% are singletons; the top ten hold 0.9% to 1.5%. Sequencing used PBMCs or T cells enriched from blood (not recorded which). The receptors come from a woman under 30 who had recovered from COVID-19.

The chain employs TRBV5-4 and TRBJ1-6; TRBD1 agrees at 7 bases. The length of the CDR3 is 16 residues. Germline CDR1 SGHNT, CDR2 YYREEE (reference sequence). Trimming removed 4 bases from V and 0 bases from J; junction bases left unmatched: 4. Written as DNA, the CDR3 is TGTGCCAGCAGCCACAGGGGACTCTCCTATAATTCACCCCTCCACTTT. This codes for CASSHRGLSYNSPLHF.

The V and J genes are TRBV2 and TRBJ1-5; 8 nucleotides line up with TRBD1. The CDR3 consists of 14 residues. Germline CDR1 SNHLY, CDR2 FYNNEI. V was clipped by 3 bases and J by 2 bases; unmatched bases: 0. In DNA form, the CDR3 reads TGTGCCAGCAGTGAGGACAGGGGCAATCAGCCCCAGCATTTT. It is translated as CASSEDRGNQPQHF.

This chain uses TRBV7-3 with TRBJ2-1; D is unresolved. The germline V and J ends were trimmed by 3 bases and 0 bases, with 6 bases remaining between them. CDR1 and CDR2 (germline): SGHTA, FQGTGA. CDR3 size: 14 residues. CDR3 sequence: CASSFTSSYNEQFF. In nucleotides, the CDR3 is TGTGCCAGCAGCTTTACCAGCTCCTACAATGAGCAGTTCTTC.

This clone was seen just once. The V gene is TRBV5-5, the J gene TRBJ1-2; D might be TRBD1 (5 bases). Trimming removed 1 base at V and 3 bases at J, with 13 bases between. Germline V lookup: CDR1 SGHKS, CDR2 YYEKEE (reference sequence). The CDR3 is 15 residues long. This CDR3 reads CASSLTGSGYYGYTF. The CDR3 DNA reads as TGTGCCAGCAGCTTGACAGGAAGTGGCTACTATGGCTACACCTTC.

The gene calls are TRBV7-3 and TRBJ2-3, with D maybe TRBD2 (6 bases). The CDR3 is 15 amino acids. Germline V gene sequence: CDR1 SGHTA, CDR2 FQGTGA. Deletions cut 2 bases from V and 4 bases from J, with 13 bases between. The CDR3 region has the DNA TGTGCCAGCAGCTTAGGTGGGGGGACGGCAGATACGCAGTATTTT. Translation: CASSLGGGTADTQYF.

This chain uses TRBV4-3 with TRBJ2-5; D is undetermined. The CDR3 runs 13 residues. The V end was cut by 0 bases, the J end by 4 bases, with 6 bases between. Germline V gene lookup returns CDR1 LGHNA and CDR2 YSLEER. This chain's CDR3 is CASSQDPVETQYF. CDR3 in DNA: TGCGCCAGCAGCCAAGATCCCGTAGAGACCCAGTACTTC.

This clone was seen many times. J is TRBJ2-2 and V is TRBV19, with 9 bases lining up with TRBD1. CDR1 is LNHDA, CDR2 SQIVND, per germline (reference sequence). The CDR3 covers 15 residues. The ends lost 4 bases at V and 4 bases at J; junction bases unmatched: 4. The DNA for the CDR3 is TGTGCCAGTAGTAAAGAGACAGGGGGCACCGGGGAGCTGTTTTTT. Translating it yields CASSKETGGTGELFF.

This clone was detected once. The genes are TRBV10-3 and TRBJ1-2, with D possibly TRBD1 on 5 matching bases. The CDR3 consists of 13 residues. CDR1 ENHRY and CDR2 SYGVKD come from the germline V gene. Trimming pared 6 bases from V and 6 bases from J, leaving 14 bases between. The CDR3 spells CAIRGGGSDGYTF. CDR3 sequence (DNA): TGTGCCATCAGGGGGGGAGGTAGCGATGGCTACACCTTC.

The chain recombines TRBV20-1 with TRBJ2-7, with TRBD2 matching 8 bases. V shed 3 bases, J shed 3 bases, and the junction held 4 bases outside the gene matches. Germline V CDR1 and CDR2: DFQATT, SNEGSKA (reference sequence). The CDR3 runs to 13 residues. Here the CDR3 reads CSASFGGDYEQYF. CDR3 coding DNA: TGCAGTGCTAGTTTCGGGGGGGACTACGAGCAGTACTTC.

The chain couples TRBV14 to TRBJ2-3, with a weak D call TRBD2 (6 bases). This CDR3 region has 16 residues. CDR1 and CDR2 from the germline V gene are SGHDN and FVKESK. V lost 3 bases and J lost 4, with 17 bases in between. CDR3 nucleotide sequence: TGTGCCAGCAGCCAGGGCGGGGCCGGGGTGGCAGATACGCAGTATTTT. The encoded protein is CASSQGGAGVADTQYF.

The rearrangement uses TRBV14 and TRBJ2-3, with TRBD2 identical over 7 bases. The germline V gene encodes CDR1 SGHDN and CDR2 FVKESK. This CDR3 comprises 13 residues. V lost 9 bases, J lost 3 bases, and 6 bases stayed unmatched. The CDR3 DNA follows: TGTGCCAGAATGGGGGGGTTAACAGATACGCAGTATTTT. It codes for CARMGGLTDTQYF.